One and the same sample provided the 4 T cell receptor beta chains below, sequenced in a study of cytomegalovirus exposure and HLA in healthy donors. It was with 60 Vbeta and 13 Jbeta primers that the PCR ran. Measured with immunoSEQ multiplex PCR; TCRdb has only the in-frame clones, and not every one. The sample has approximately 260,000 clones; 84% are singletons. The specimen was PBMCs. The origin of the receptors is a woman aged 40 to 50 in good health and CMV-seropositive.

CDR3 bases: TGTGCCAGCAGTTCCGGACTAGCGGGGAAATACGAGCAGTACTTC. This encodes CASSSGLAGKYEQYF. The chain recombines TRBV6-5 with TRBJ2-5; 12 positions match TRBD2. The assigned J gene may be wrong: the sequence end matches TRBJ2-7 better. The CDR3 spans 15 residues. The germline V gene encodes CDR1 MNHEY and CDR2 SVGAGI.

The rearrangement joins TRBV5-8 to TRBJ1-5; 7 bases match TRBD1. The length of the CDR3 is 14 residues. Germline CDR1 is SGHTS and CDR2 is YDEGEE. The trim removed 2 bases at V and 4 bases at J, leaving 3 bases unmatched. CDR3 nucleotides: TGTGCCAGCAGCTTATACAGGGGTAATCAGCCCCAGCATTTT. It specifies CASSLYRGNQPQHF.

The rearrangement uses TRBV18 and TRBJ2-1, with D unclear. This CDR3 has 14 residues. The V end was cut by 1 base, the J end by 7 bases, with 11 bases between. Germline V gene lookup returns CDR1 KGHSH and CDR2 LQKENI. CDR3 coding DNA: TGTGCCAGCTCACCACAAGTAGCCCAGAATGAGCAGTTCTTC. Residues: CASSPQVAQNEQFF.

The CDR3 here is CAISEGAGGNSGANVLTF. DNA of the CDR3: TGTGCCATCAGTGAAGGGGCAGGGGGAAACTCTGGGGCCAACGTCCTGACTTTC. The chain joins TRBV10-3 to TRBJ2-6, with 7 bases fitting TRBD1. The germline V gene has CDR1 ENHRY and CDR2 SYGVKD. Trimming took 3 bases from V and 0 from J; bases not matched to a gene: 8. The length of the CDR3 is 18 residues.